This TCR beta chain was identified during a study of shared clonotypes between healthy human individuals. The overall study: Three plates each covered CD4 naive and memory; CD8 naive two, CD8 memory one. General observations from the study: The low donor count limited represented genetic and exposure-history diversity.

Source study methods: Filtering differed, since immunoSEQ gave only junction sequences and no quality scores. Generated by immunoSEQ multiplex PCR, the TCRdb table keeps only in-frame clones and is missing some. V and J calls and clone size are those listed in that table; D and trimming were worked out from the DNA. The table has millions of clones, 85% to 95% seen once. This clone was detected only once. The antigen is unknown. In the naive CD8 group, cells lacked CD45RO and were positively selected for CCR7, so terminally differentiated effector memory CD45RA+ cells were left out. Germline assignment: CDR1 SGHAT and CDR2 FQDESV (reference sequence). V gave up 0 bases and J gave up 1 base, with 7 bases separating them. The CDR3 runs 15 residues.

The source material was naive CD8+ T cells from PBMCs. This receptor was obtained from a man aged 18 to 35 in good health. Some clones in this sample may be carry-over from other donors' samples. This rearrangement joins TRBV11-1 to TRBJ2-1; D perhaps matches TRBD2 (6 bases). CDR3 amino acids: CASSLARGSYNEQFF. As DNA, the CDR3 is TGTGCCAGCAGCTTAGCGCGGGGTTCCTACAATGAGCAGTTCTTC.